The 12 T cell receptor beta chains listed next were all sequenced from one sample in a study of regulatory T cells in long-lasting Graves disease. The time point: newly diagnosed GD, antithyroid drugs for less than 3 months. Researchers made the TCR library from RNA that was extracted from PBMCs. Building the TCR beta libraries relied on iRepertoire HTBI primers, and CDR3 regions underwent Arm-PCR. TCRdb processed the multiplex PCR reads anew with MiXCR; each CDR3 protein has one entry. Here the sample spans about 400,000 distinct CDR3 sequences, 15% to 20% being singletons. This same sample was also taken into another study, of T cells in Graves' hyperthyroidism and ophthalmopathy.

Sequences were derived from peripheral blood mononuclear cells (PBMCs), sampled at new diagnosis, from a patient treated with antithyroid drugs. Receptors originate from a woman aged 18-29 years with Graves disease.

This clonotype showed up just a few times. CDR3 coding DNA: TGCAGTGCTAGAGATTGGATAGCGGGAGCTATTACCGGGGAGCTGTTTTTT. It is translated as CSARDWIAGAITGELFF. This chain uses TRBV20-1 with TRBJ2-2; 9 nucleotides line up with TRBD2. The CDR3 is made up of 17 amino acids. V shed 0 bases, J shed 5 bases, and the junction held 10 bases outside the gene matches. Germline loops: CDR1 DFQATT, CDR2 SNEGSKA (reference sequence).

The sample holds many counts of this clonotype. The chain has TRBV20-1 and TRBJ2-2, with D possibly being TRBD2 (6 bases). Looked up from germline, CDR1 is DFQATT and CDR2 is SNEGSKA (reference sequence). This CDR3 has 13 amino acids. The V end was cut by 4 bases, the J end by 7 bases, with 13 bases between. For the CDR3, the DNA is TGCAGTGCTAAGCAAGGAGGGGTCGGGGAGCTGTTTTTT. Encoded protein: CSAKQGGVGELFF.

This clonotype was recorded at least ten times. The CDR3 region is CASKSRNTEAFF. The CDR3 bases are TGTGCCAGCAAATCAAGGAACACTGAAGCTTTCTTT. This chain joins TRBV28 and TRBJ1-1; no definite D call. The CDR3 is 12 residues long. The V gene lost 7 bases and the J gene lost 1 base, with 7 bases spanning the gap. Germline V lookup: CDR1 MDHEN, CDR2 SYDVKM.

The gene calls are TRBV7-9 and TRBJ1-1; D ambiguous. CDR1 is SEHNR and CDR2 is FQNEAQ in the germline V gene (reference sequence). V was clipped by 3 bases and J by 0 bases, with 11 bases between them. The CDR3 sequence is 15 residues long. CDR3: CASSLSPVMNTEAFF. In DNA form, the CDR3 reads TGTGCCAGCAGCTTGTCCCCGGTCATGAACACTGAAGCTTTCTTT.

J is TRBJ2-2 and V is TRBV29-1; maybe TRBD2 (6 bases). CDR3 length: 12 residues. The germline V gene has CDR1 SQVTM and CDR2 ANQGSEA. V was shortened by 6 bases and J by 8 bases, with 13 bases between the two germline ends. CDR3 loop: CSVSGRRGELFF. CDR3 nucleotide sequence: TGCAGCGTGTCCGGGAGACGAGGGGAGCTGTTTTTT.

This clonotype was counted at least ten times. The rearrangement uses TRBV20-1 and TRBJ2-7; a possible D gene is TRBD2 (5 bases). Germline-derived CDR1 and CDR2 are DFQATT and SNEGSKA (reference sequence). This CDR3 has 13 residues. V was cut by 3 bases and J by 5 bases, with 14 bases left in between. CDR3 residues: CSARSGNRDEQYF. In DNA, the CDR3 is TGCAGTGCTAGGTCGGGGAATCGAGACGAGCAGTACTTC.

This clonotype has a count of ten or more. This chain uses TRBV15 with TRBJ1-1, with D perhaps matching TRBD1 (5 bases). CDR1 and CDR2 from the germline V gene are LNHNV and YYDKDF (reference sequence). V was clipped by 0 bases and J by 6 bases, with 14 bases between them. CDR3 length: 15 residues. The CDR3 reads CATSRDGGAMSEAFF. CDR3 bases: TGTGCCACCAGCAGAGATGGAGGGGCGATGTCTGAAGCTTTCTTT. The full variable domain, in which reference TRBV15 and TRBJ1-1 provide the parts outside the CDR3, is DAMVIQNPRYQVTQFGKPVTLSCSQTLNHNVMYWYQQKSSQAPKLLFHYYDKDFNNEADTPDNFQSRRPNTSFCFLDIRSPGLGDTAMYLCATSRDGGAMSEAFFGQGTRLTVV.

This clonotype has ten or more counts. The V gene is TRBV2, the J gene TRBJ2-5; TRBD2 aligns across 7 bases. Germline loops: CDR1 SNHLY, CDR2 FYNNEI. Trimming took 8 bases from V and 4 from J; bases not matched to a gene: 16. This CDR3 is built from 16 residues. The CDR3 loop is CASQLALAKSRETQYF. The CDR3 DNA reads as TGTGCCAGCCAACTAGCGCTAGCTAAGTCGCGAGAGACCCAGTACTTC.

This clonotype was counted ten times or more. The chain joins TRBV11-2 to TRBJ2-7; D gene unclear. The CDR3 is 16 amino acids. Trimming stripped 5 bases from V and 0 bases from J, with 17 bases between. CDR1 and CDR2 (germline): SGHAT, FQNNGV. The chain's CDR3 is CASSPTGSVSSYEQYF. Here the CDR3 DNA reads TGTGCCAGCAGCCCGACCGGGTCAGTAAGCTCCTACGAGCAGTACTTC. The full variable domain, completed using reference TRBV11-2 and TRBJ2-7, is EAGVAQSPRYKIIEKRQSVAFWCNPISGHATLYWYQQILGQGPKLLIQFQNNGVVDDSQLPKDRFSAERLKGVDSTLKIQPAKLEDSAVYLCASSPTGSVSSYEQYFGPGTRLTVT.

The chain combines TRBV20-1 with TRBJ1-4; TRBD1 matches 7 bases. Germline loops: CDR1 DFQATT, CDR2 SNEGSKA (reference sequence). The CDR3 sequence is 14 residues long. Germline trimming cut 3 bases from V and 8 bases from J; bases unmatched to any gene: 9. The CDR3: CSASPGQAGEKLFF. The CDR3 DNA sequence: TGCAGTGCTAGCCCCGGACAGGCGGGCGAAAAACTGTTTTTT.

On this clonotype itself: This sequence is one base from a far larger clone and is likely a read error. The chain combines TRBV11-2 with TRBJ2-5; tentative D call: TRBD1 (6 bases). Germline CDR1 is SGHAT and CDR2 is FQNNGV. The CDR3 has 16 amino acids. The chain's CDR3 is CASSLVATGLYNEPFF. CDR3 nucleotides: TGTGCCAGCAGCTTAGTCGCGACAGGACTTTACAATGAGCCGTTCTTC.

In this sample, this clonotype turned up many times. The rearrangement joins TRBV11-2 to TRBJ1-2; a possible D gene is TRBD1 (6 bases). V was trimmed by 1 base and J by 3 bases, leaving 9 bases between them. The CDR3 extends over 14 amino acids. Germline V lookup: CDR1 SGHAT, CDR2 FQNNGV. Written as DNA, the CDR3 is TGTGCCAGCAGCTTAGGGGACACATACTATGGCTACACCTTC. Amino acids: CASSLGDTYYGYTF. Full variable domain (outside the CDR3, taken from reference TRBV11-2 and TRBJ1-2): EAGVAQSPRYKIIEKRQSVAFWCNPISGHATLYWYQQILGQGPKLLIQFQNNGVVDDSQLPKDRFSAERLKGVDSTLKIQPAKLEDSAVYLCASSLGDTYYGYTFGSGTRLTVV.